This TCR beta chain was found in a study of control samples from healthy donors and cancer patients. Here immunoSEQ multiplex PCR was the method, and the copy in TCRdb shows in-frame clones only, minus some. The sample contains some 100,000 clones, roughly 88% of which appear only once. Trimming cost V 7 bases and J 4 bases, with 10 bases left between them. This CDR3 spans 12 amino acids. The germline CDR1 and CDR2 sequences are LNHDA and SQIVND (reference sequence). The chain couples TRBV19 to TRBJ1-1, with D tentatively TRBD1 (5 bases). The TCR was taken from a man aged 25-45 years in good health. The sample taken for sequencing was blood. CDR3 in amino acids: CASIGAITEAFF. The CDR3 DNA follows: TGTGCCAGTATCGGGGCGATCACTGAAGCTTTCTTT.